These 10 T cell receptor beta chains came from one sample sequenced in a study of cytomegalovirus exposure and HLA in healthy donors. 60 Vbeta and 13 Jbeta primers were used in PCR. Method: immunoSEQ multiplex PCR; TCRdb's copy keeps in-frame clones and lacks some. This sample carries approximately 140,000 clones, around 77% of them seen once, and the ten largest clones take about 1%. The source material was PBMCs. The receptors were sampled from an older woman in good health and CMV-seronegative.

The V gene is TRBV28, the J gene TRBJ1-2; 7 bases are a match to TRBD1. The CDR3 totals 16 residues. Trimming cost V 4 bases and J 2 bases; bases outside gene matches: 10. Germline CDR1 reads MDHEN; CDR2 reads SYDVKM. The CDR3 coding sequence is TGTGCCAGCAGTTCGACAGGGCTGCTTCGGAACTATGGCTACACCTTC. It codes for CASSSTGLLRNYGYTF.

The chain has TRBV5-8 and TRBJ1-5; no clear D. From germline, CDR1 is SGHTS and CDR2 YDEGEE. This CDR3 is 16 amino acids long. Deletions cut 2 bases from V and 2 bases from J, with 14 bases between. CDR3 region: CASSLEGRPRNQPQHF. The CDR3 DNA sequence: TGTGCCAGCAGCTTAGAGGGAAGGCCGCGCAATCAGCCCCAGCATTTT.

The chain employs TRBV27 and TRBJ1-1, with D unclear. CDR3 length: 16 amino acids. Germline V gives CDR1 MNHEY, CDR2 SMNVEV (reference sequence). V was clipped by 2 bases and J by 0 bases, with 13 bases between them. CDR3 in DNA: TGTGCCAGCAGTTTAACTCAGGTGCGCATGAACACTGAAGCTTTCTTT. Protein: CASSLTQVRMNTEAFF.

The genes are TRBV7-2 and TRBJ1-4, with TRBD1 as a possible D gene (6 bases). V was trimmed by 5 bases and J by 4 bases, leaving 23 bases between them. Germline assignment: CDR1 SGHTA and CDR2 FQGNSA. The CDR3 has 18 amino acids. The CDR3 nucleotides read TGTGCCAGCAGCCACGGAACCAGGGGCGTTCCACATAATGAAAAACTGTTTTTT. It specifies CASSHGTRGVPHNEKLFF.

This clone was found once. The gene calls are TRBV5-1 and TRBJ2-5; 8 bases map to TRBD2. The V segment lost 4 bases and the J segment 5 bases; nucleotides outside the gene matches: 19. The CDR3 is 18 residues long. CDR1 is SGHRS and CDR2 is YFSETQ in the germline V gene. CDR3 in amino acids: CASSRTVSGAGAGETQYF. CDR3 nucleotide sequence: TGCGCCAGCAGCCGAACCGTCAGTGGAGCGGGAGCAGGGGAGACCCAGTACTTC.

This clone was seen only a few times. This sequence joins TRBV10-2 and TRBJ1-1; no clear D gene. The CDR3 contains 13 residues. Deletions cut 2 bases from V and 1 base from J, with 5 bases between. Germline V gene sequence: CDR1 WSHSY, CDR2 SAAADI. The CDR3 loop is CASSEQANTEAFF. The CDR3, as DNA: TGCGCCAGCAGTGAGCAGGCGAACACTGAAGCTTTCTTT.

This chain joins TRBV9 and TRBJ1-2; tentative D call: TRBD1 (6 bases). Germline V gene sequence: CDR1 SGDLS, CDR2 YYNGEE. CDR3 length equals 19 residues. V was shortened by 0 bases and J by 5 bases, with 26 bases between the two germline ends. The CDR3 sequence is CASSVADQGRTRKGYGYTF. CDR3 coding DNA: TGTGCCAGCAGCGTAGCAGATCAGGGGCGAACCAGAAAGGGTTATGGCTACACCTTC.

As concerns this clone: In the same sample, other DNA sequences code for this CDR3. The DNA of the CDR3 is TGCGCCAGCAGTTTAGGGGCTTCTGGAAACACCATATATTTT. Its translation: CASSLGASGNTIYF. V is TRBV5-1 and J is TRBJ1-3, with D maybe TRBD1 (5 bases). The germline gives CDR1 SGHRS, CDR2 YFSETQ. V lost 5 bases to trimming and J lost 1 base, with 10 bases between them. The CDR3 consists of 14 residues.

This clone came up a few times. At one boundary the junction diverges from the germline segment, which might be a read error. The chain combines TRBV4-1 with TRBJ1-1; tentatively, D is TRBD1 (6 bases). Germline CDR1 MGHRA, CDR2 YSYEKL. This CDR3 comprises 14 residues. This chain's CDR3 is CASTQPTTGSEAFF. The CDR3 nucleotides read TGCGCCAGCACCCAACCAACCACAGGGTCCGAAGCTTTCTTT.

This rearrangement joins TRBV9 to TRBJ2-3; a weak D match, TRBD1 (5 bases). The CDR3 runs to 17 residues. Germline values: CDR1 SGDLS, CDR2 YYNGEE. V was trimmed by 3 bases and J by 4 bases, leaving 21 bases between them. CDR3 amino acids: CASSATRGNTAADTQYF. The CDR3 bases are TGTGCCAGCAGCGCCACAAGGGGCAACACGGCCGCAGATACGCAGTATTTT.